This T cell receptor (beta chain) was observed in a study of blood T cell repertoires in COVID-19. Assay: immunoSEQ multiplex PCR; the TCRdb copy retains only in-frame clones and omits some. The table includes 68,000 or so clones, more than 70% detected once. The trim removed 6 bases at V and 5 bases at J, leaving 10 bases unmatched. Germline loops: CDR1 WSHSY, CDR2 SAAADI. The CDR3 loop spans 15 amino acids. This receptor was obtained from a man aged 65 to 85 with active or convalescent COVID-19. The sequenced sample was peripheral blood. J is TRBJ1-2 and V is TRBV10-2; 9 positions match TRBD1. CDR3 bases: TGCGCCAGCAGCCAAAGGACAGGGGCCCTTTATGGCTACACCTTC. This sequence encodes CASSQRTGALYGYTF.